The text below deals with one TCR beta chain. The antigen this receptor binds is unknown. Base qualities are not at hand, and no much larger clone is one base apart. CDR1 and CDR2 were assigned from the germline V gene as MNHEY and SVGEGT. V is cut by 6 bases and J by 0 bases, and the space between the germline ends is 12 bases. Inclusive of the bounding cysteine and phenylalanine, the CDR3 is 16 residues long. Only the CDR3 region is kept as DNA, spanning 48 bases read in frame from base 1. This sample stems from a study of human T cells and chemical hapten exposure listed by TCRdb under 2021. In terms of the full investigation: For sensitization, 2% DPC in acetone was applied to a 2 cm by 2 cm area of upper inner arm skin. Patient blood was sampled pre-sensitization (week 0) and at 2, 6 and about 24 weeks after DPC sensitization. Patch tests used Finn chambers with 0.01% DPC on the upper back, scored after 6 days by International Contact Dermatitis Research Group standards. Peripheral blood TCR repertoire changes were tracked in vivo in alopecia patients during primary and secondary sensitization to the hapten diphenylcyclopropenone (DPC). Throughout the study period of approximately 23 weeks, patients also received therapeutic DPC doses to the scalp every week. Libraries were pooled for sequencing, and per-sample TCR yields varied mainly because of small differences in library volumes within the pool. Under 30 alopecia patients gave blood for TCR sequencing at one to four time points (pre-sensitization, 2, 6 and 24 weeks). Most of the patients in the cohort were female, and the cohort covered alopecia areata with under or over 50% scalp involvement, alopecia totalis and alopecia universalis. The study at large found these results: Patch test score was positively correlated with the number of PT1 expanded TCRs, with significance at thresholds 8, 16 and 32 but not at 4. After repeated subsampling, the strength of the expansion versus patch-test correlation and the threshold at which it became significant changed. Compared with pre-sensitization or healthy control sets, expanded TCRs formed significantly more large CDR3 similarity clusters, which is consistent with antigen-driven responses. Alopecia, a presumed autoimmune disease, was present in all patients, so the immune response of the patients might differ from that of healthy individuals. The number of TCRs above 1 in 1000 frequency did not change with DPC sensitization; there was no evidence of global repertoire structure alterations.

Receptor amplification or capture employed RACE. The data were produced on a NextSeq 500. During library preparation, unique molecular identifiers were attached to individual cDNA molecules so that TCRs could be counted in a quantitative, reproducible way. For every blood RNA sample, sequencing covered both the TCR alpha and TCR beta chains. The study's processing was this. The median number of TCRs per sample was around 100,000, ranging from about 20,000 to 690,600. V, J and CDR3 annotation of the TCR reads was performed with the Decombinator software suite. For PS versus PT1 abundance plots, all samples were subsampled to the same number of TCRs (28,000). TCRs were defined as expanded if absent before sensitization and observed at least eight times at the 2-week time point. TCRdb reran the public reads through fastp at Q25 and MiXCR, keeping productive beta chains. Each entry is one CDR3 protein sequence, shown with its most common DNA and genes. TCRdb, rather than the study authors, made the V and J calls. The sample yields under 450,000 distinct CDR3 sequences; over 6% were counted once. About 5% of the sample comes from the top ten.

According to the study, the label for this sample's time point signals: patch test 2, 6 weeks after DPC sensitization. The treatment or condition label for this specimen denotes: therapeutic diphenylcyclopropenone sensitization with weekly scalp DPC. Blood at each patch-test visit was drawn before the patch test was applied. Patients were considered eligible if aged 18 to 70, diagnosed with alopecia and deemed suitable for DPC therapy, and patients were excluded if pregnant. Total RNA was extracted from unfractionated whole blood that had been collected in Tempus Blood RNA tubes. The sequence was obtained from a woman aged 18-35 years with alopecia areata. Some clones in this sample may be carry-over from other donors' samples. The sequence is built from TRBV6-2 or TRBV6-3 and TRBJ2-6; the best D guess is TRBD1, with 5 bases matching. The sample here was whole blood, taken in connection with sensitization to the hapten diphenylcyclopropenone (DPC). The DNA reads TGTGCCAGCAGCACCAGACAGACCTCTGGGGCCAACGTCCTGACTTTC. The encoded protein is CASSTRQTSGANVLTF.